The T cell receptor (beta chain) under discussion was sequenced for a study of identical twins. This clonotype was counted ten times or more. Antigen: not known. The authors used template switching to add a universal primer site and gave cDNA unique molecular identifiers. MiXCR was run by TCRdb on the 5' RACE reads, yielding one entry per CDR3 protein. The sample carries just under 650,000 distinct CDR3 sequences, about 7% recorded once. Trimming took 1 base from V and 10 from J, leaving 7 bases between them. Germline V gene sequence: CDR1 SGHAT, CDR2 FQNNGV. The CDR3 consists of 12 residues. Study-wide results and limits: Twin sharing of out-of-frame TCR alpha was underestimated by models in monozygotic pairs. Memory repertoires showed no such pattern, whereas abundant cord blood beta clonotypes carried fewer insertions. Some out-of-frame alpha sequences were shared by twins, and these showed excess low generation probability.

This same sample was also taken into another study, of yellow fever vaccine responses in identical twins.

Sequencing was done on a sample of PBMCs. J is TRBJ1-4 and V is TRBV11-2; no firm D call. This receptor was obtained from a woman between 18 and 30 years old in good health. CDR3 bases: TGTGCCAGCAGCTTAGGGTTCGGAAAACTGTTTTTT. Protein sequence: CASSLGFGKLFF.